Listed below are T cell receptor beta chains from one sample, sequenced in a study of T cells expressing NK-cell markers. TCRdb reprocessed the 5' RACE reads and keeps a single row for each CDR3 protein, giving no DNA. There are 500,000 to 700,000 distinct CDR3 sequences in the sample, with approximately 3.6% held by the top ten. Sequencing was done on a sample of blood T cells: a sorted CD56 or NKG2C T cell subset, CD4+ or CD8+ T cells, or bulk PBMC T cells (not recorded which). These receptors all come from a man aged 18 to 29 in good health. The CDR3 runs from the conserved cysteine through the conserved F or W.

v_call: TRBV28; j_call: TRBJ1-1; cdr3_aa: CASSSNGRPGTEAFF
v_call: TRBV6-1; j_call: TRBJ1-2; cdr3_aa: CASSEVQTGYGYTF
v_call: TRBV28; j_call: TRBJ2-7; cdr3_aa: CASSRPYEQYF
v_call: TRBV7-2; j_call: TRBJ2-7; cdr3_aa: CASSTTGTGEQYF
v_call: TRBV5-6; j_call: TRBJ2-1; cdr3_aa: CASSGGLVNSEQFF
v_call: TRBV7-9; j_call: TRBJ2-1; cdr3_aa: CASSLGSGRPTNEQFF
v_call: TRBV7-2; j_call: TRBJ2-5; cdr3_aa: CASGDGGRETQYF
v_call: TRBV15; j_call: TRBJ2-2; cdr3_aa: CATSPKGGGELFF
v_call: TRBV15; j_call: TRBJ2-5; cdr3_aa: CATSRDPAGWAQYF
v_call: TRBV20-1; j_call: TRBJ2-5; cdr3_aa: CSARDSHSGVYRLQETQYF
v_call: TRBV5-1; j_call: TRBJ2-1; cdr3_aa: CASSLSLGEQFF
v_call: TRBV27; j_call: TRBJ2-1; cdr3_aa: CASRLIGTNNEQFF
v_call: TRBV7-6; j_call: TRBJ2-3; cdr3_aa: CASSLGGGTGSTDTQYF
v_call: TRBV6-5; j_call: TRBJ1-1; cdr3_aa: CASSYQDGEAFF
v_call: TRBV4-1; j_call: TRBJ1-1; cdr3_aa: CASSQKSEGAVSDTEAFF
v_call: TRBV7-9; j_call: TRBJ2-1; cdr3_aa: CASSSQLAGDEAEQFF
v_call: TRBV14; j_call: TRBJ2-6; cdr3_aa: CASSQTGQPFVGANVLTF
v_call: TRBV6-2/TRBV6-3; j_call: TRBJ2-5; cdr3_aa: CASSRTGGGQTQYF
v_call: TRBV5-1; j_call: TRBJ2-2; cdr3_aa: CASSLAGTSQTGELFF
v_call: TRBV11-3; j_call: TRBJ2-6; cdr3_aa: CASSPSRGNSGANVLTF
v_call: TRBV12-3/TRBV12-4; j_call: TRBJ1-4; cdr3_aa: CASSPQRGLGEKLFF
v_call: TRBV12-3/TRBV12-4; j_call: TRBJ2-3; cdr3_aa: CASKLTGGTDTQYF
v_call: TRBV24-1; j_call: TRBJ1-2; cdr3_aa: CATSDLKQGGYTF
v_call: TRBV24-1; j_call: TRBJ2-1; cdr3_aa: CATSDTRTGGYEQFF
v_call: TRBV29-1; j_call: TRBJ2-2; cdr3_aa: CSITRTGELFF
v_call: TRBV5-1; j_call: TRBJ2-2; cdr3_aa: CASSLAVGATGELFF
v_call: TRBV25-1; j_call: TRBJ2-7; cdr3_aa: CASSDFTGTAYEQYF
v_call: TRBV10-3; j_call: TRBJ1-5; cdr3_aa: CAIKEGGGINQPQHF
v_call: TRBV27; j_call: TRBJ1-5; cdr3_aa: CASSMLSRGNQPQHF
v_call: TRBV7-9; j_call: TRBJ2-1; cdr3_aa: CASSYELAGTYNEQFF
v_call: TRBV12-3/TRBV12-4; j_call: TRBJ1-4; cdr3_aa: CASSPSGTGNEKLFF
v_call: TRBV5-1; j_call: TRBJ2-1; cdr3_aa: CASSLSGLPRHEQFF
v_call: TRBV24-1; j_call: TRBJ2-7; cdr3_aa: CATSDLWGDEQYF
v_call: TRBV5-1; j_call: TRBJ2-3; cdr3_aa: CASSRGGQGITDTQYF
v_call: TRBV27; j_call: TRBJ2-7; cdr3_aa: CASSLTGLALLEQYF
v_call: TRBV24-1; j_call: TRBJ2-5; cdr3_aa: CATSGASGQETQYF
v_call: TRBV4-2; j_call: TRBJ1-4; cdr3_aa: CASSQGITDEKLFF
v_call: TRBV5-1; j_call: TRBJ1-1; cdr3_aa: CASSLVSGSEAFF
v_call: TRBV3-1; j_call: TRBJ2-5; cdr3_aa: CASSHGLGGETQYF
v_call: TRBV7-2; j_call: TRBJ2-3; cdr3_aa: CASSLDGPDRTDTQYF
v_call: TRBV5-1; j_call: TRBJ2-3; cdr3_aa: CASSLDPRGTDTQYF
v_call: TRBV7-9; j_call: TRBJ1-2; cdr3_aa: CASSLRQIDGYTF
v_call: TRBV28; j_call: TRBJ1-2; cdr3_aa: CASSRLAGDYTF
v_call: TRBV4-3; j_call: TRBJ2-7; cdr3_aa: CASSQDLSSGYEQYF
v_call: TRBV20-1; j_call: TRBJ2-2; cdr3_aa: CSRDRRGAGELFF
v_call: TRBV5-5; j_call: TRBJ2-1; cdr3_aa: CASSLVFSRDNEQFF
v_call: TRBV5-1; j_call: TRBJ1-1; cdr3_aa: CASSLDPDREAFF
v_call: TRBV7-2; j_call: TRBJ2-2; cdr3_aa: CASSWRLVGDALFF
v_call: TRBV6-2/TRBV6-3; j_call: TRBJ2-5; cdr3_aa: CASRGMARSQETQYF
v_call: TRBV29-1; j_call: TRBJ1-1; cdr3_aa: CGTAENTEAFF
v_call: TRBV29-1; j_call: TRBJ2-7; cdr3_aa: CSGRGDNYEQYF
v_call: TRBV7-2; j_call: TRBJ2-5; cdr3_aa: CASSLDRVQETQYF
v_call: TRBV4-1; j_call: TRBJ2-3; cdr3_aa: CASSRELAGAEDTQYF
v_call: TRBV20-1; j_call: TRBJ1-4; cdr3_aa: CSARGIGGSTNEKLFF
v_call: TRBV7-9; j_call: TRBJ2-2; cdr3_aa: CASTLNRSISGELFF